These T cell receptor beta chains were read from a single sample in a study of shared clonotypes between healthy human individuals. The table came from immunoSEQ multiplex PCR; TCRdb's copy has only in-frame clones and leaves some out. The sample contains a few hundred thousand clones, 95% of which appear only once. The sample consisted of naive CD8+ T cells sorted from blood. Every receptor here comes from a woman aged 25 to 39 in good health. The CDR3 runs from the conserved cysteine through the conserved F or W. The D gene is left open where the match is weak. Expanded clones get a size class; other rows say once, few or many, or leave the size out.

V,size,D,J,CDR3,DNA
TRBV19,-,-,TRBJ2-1,CASSIDKGLTYYNEQFF,TGTGCCAGTAGTATAGATAAGGGACTGACTTACTACAATGAGCAGTTCTTC
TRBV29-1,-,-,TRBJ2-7,CSVVGVFGLEQYF,TGCAGCGTTGTAGGCGTATTTGGTCTCGAGCAGTACTTC
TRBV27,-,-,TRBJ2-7,CASSPAGQPYEQYF,TGTGCCAGCAGTCCGGCGGGACAGCCCTACGAGCAGTACTTC
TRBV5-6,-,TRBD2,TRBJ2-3,CASSLAGGRDTQYF,TGTGCCAGCAGCTTGGCTGGCGGGAGGGATACGCAGTATTTT
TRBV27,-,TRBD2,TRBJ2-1,CASSPKTSGRLDEQFF,TGTGCCAGCAGTCCGAAGACTAGCGGGAGACTAGATGAGCAGTTCTTC
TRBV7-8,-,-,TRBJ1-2,CASSPGDNYGYTF,TGTGCCAGCAGCCCAGGGGACAACTATGGCTACACCTTC
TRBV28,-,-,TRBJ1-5,CARGRRDNNQPQHF,TGTGCCAGGGGGAGACGGGATAACAATCAGCCCCAGCATTTT
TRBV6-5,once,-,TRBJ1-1,CASRGGTTEAFF,TGTGCCAGCAGGGGGGGAACAACTGAAGCTTTCTTT
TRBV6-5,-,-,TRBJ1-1,CASLGNTEAFF,TGTGCCAGCTTGGGAAACACTGAAGCTTTCTTT
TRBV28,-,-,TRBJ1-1,CASSPGGENTEAFF,TGTGCCAGCAGCCCCGGAGGGGAGAACACTGAAGCTTTCTTT
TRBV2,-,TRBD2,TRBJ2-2,CASRGRLAGGPGTGELFF,TGTGCCAGCAGGGGCCGACTAGCGGGAGGGCCTGGGACCGGGGAGCTGTTTTTT
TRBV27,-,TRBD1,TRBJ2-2,CASSWGQGSTGELFF,TGTGCCAGCAGCTGGGGACAGGGCAGCACCGGGGAGCTGTTTTTT
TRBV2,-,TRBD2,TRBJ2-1,CASSEATSGVRDEQFF,TGTGCCAGCAGTGAAGCTACTAGCGGAGTACGTGATGAGCAGTTCTTC
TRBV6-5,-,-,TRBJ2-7,CASSYTEGDEQYF,TGTGCCAGCAGTTACACGGAGGGCGACGAGCAGTACTTC
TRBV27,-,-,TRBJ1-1,CASSAGGAGTEAFF,TGTGCCAGCAGTGCCGGGGGGGCAGGGACTGAAGCTTTCTTT
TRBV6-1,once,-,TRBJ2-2,CASRGPNTGELFF,TGTGCCAGCAGGGGCCCGAACACCGGGGAGCTGTTTTTT
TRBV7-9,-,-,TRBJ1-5,CASSLGGAGHQPQHF,TGTGCCAGCAGCTTAGGCGGGGCGGGTCATCAGCCCCAGCATTTT
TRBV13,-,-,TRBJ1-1,CASSSRGDGNTEAFF,TGTGCCAGCAGCTCCCGGGGGGATGGAAACACTGAAGCTTTCTTT
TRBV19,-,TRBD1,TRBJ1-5,CASSPDRGLLQPQHF,TGTGCCAGTAGTCCAGACAGGGGGCTACTTCAGCCCCAGCATTTT
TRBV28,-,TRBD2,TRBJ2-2,CASSLAGGTGELFF,TGTGCCAGCAGTCTAGCGGGAGGAACCGGGGAGCTGTTTTTT
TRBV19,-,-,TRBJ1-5,CASRPYGDVAQHF,TGTGCCAGTAGGCCTTACGGGGATGTAGCCCAGCATTTT
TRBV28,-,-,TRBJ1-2,CASSFRGDDYGYTF,TGTGCCAGCTCCTTCCGGGGGGACGACTATGGCTACACCTTC
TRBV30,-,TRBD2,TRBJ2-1,CAWSPLAGVFNEQFF,TGTGCCTGGAGCCCACTAGCGGGAGTATTCAATGAGCAGTTCTTC
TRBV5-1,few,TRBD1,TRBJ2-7,CASSTDRGAEQYF,TGCGCCAGCAGCACGGACAGGGGAGCCGAGCAGTACTTC
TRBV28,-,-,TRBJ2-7,CASSFGRARNEQYF,TGTGCCAGCAGTTTTGGTAGAGCCAGGAACGAGCAGTACTTC
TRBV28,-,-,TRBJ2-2,CASRSQGFTGELFF,TGTGCCAGCAGATCTCAGGGGTTTACCGGGGAGCTGTTTTTT